The 30 T cell receptor beta chains reported below all come from one sample, sequenced in a study of control samples from healthy donors and cancer patients. Sequenced by immunoSEQ multiplex PCR; TCRdb stores in-frame clones only, minus some. The repertoire has around 75,000 clones, 85% to 95% of them found once; the top ten carry about 5.6%. Sample: blood. The receptors were sampled from a woman aged 55-75 years in good health.

This chain uses TRBV6-5 with TRBJ1-2; maybe TRBD1 (6 bases). Looked up from germline, CDR1 is MNHEY and CDR2 is SVGAGI. CDR3 length equals 14 residues. V shed 7 bases and J shed 4 bases, with 16 bases lying between them. The CDR3 reads CASTPRGEGYGYTF. In nucleotides, the CDR3 is TGTGCCAGCACCCCCAGGGGTGAAGGCTATGGCTACACCTTC.

The V gene is TRBV24-1, the J gene TRBJ2-7; D not resolved. Looked up from germline, CDR1 is KGHDR and CDR2 is SFDVKD. Trimming left V 10 bases short and J 6 bases short, with 18 bases between. The CDR3 runs 13 residues. CDR3 nucleotides: TGTGCCACATCAGGCGAAAGTTTGAGCGAGCAGTACTTC. It yields the protein CATSGESLSEQYF.

This clone was seen once. This chain connects TRBV19 to TRBJ1-2, with TRBD1 identical over 7 bases. The CDR3 loop spans 14 amino acids. V was pared by 6 bases and J by 7 bases, with 11 bases of the junction left unmatched. CDR1 and CDR2 (germline): LNHDA, SQIVND (reference sequence). The CDR3 region has the DNA TGTGCCAGTAGAATCCCACAGGGGATCGGTGGCTACACCTTC. Translated, it gives CASRIPQGIGGYTF.

This clone was detected only a few times. The chain is built from TRBV21-1 and TRBJ1-1. TRBV21-1 is reported as a pseudogene. The CDR3 contains 10 residues. The DNA for the CDR3 is TGTGCCAGCAAAGAGACTGAAGCTTTCTTT. This codes for CASKETEAFF.

The J gene is TRBJ2-4, the V gene TRBV24-1; possibly TRBD2 for D (7 bases). This CDR3 has 14 amino acids. Trimming took off 0 bases at V and 8 bases at J, with 10 bases between the two ends. CDR1 and CDR2 from the germline V gene are KGHDR and SFDVKD. The DNA of the CDR3 is TGTGCCACCAGTGATTTGAGGGGGGGAGACATTCAGTACTTC. It is translated as CATSDLRGGDIQYF.

In its sample, this clone was seen once. This sequence joins TRBV5-1 and TRBJ2-3; TRBD2 matches 9 bases. This CDR3 is built from 16 residues. Losses at the gene ends were 0 bases for V and 3 bases for J; bases not matched to a gene: 5. Looked up from germline, CDR1 is SGHRS and CDR2 is YFSETQ. CDR3 nucleotide sequence: TGCGCCAGCAGCTTGGCGGCTAGCGGGGAGACAGATACGCAGTATTTT. It yields the protein CASSLAASGETDTQYF.

The chain couples TRBV28 to TRBJ2-1; 10 bases are a match to TRBD1. V lost 7 bases, J lost 9 bases, and 9 bases stayed unmatched. CDR1 is MDHEN, CDR2 SYDVKM, per germline. The CDR3 length is 14 residues. CDR3 DNA sequence: TGTGCCAGCATCACGGGACAGGGGACCCGTGAGCAGTTCTTC. Protein sequence: CASITGQGTREQFF.

The chain joins TRBV11-2 to TRBJ2-1; D uncertain. The CDR3 consists of 13 residues. V was cut by 1 base and J by 2 bases, with 3 bases left in between. Germline-derived CDR1 and CDR2 are SGHAT and FQNNGV. The CDR3 coding sequence is TGTGCCAGCAGCTTAGGGACCTACAATGAGCAGTTCTTC. It codes for CASSLGTYNEQFF.

The CDR3 DNA follows: TGTGCCAGCAGTTTATACGACAGGGATGGCCAGCCCCAGCATTTT. Its protein product is CASSLYDRDGQPQHF. The rearrangement uses TRBV28 and TRBJ1-5; TRBD1 agrees at 7 bases. V shed 1 base, J shed 7 bases, and the junction held 7 bases outside the gene matches. The CDR3 sequence is 15 residues long. In germline, CDR1 is MDHEN, CDR2 SYDVKM.

The rearrangement links TRBV9 to TRBJ1-1; no clear D. Trimming took off 4 bases at V and 2 bases at J, with 18 bases between the two ends. The germline V gene encodes CDR1 SGDLS and CDR2 YYNGEE. The CDR3 loop spans 16 amino acids. CDR3 protein: CASSPRPSGSNTEAFF. The CDR3 nucleotides are TGTGCCAGCAGCCCGCGTCCCTCCGGGAGCAACACTGAAGCTTTCTTT.

This rearrangement joins TRBV11-2 to TRBJ2-2; D remains unclear. The germline CDR1 and CDR2 sequences are SGHAT and FQNNGV. This CDR3 has 13 amino acids. Deletions cut 2 bases from V and 1 base from J, with 2 bases between. In DNA form, the CDR3 reads TGTGCCAGCAGCTTACGGAACACCGGGGAGCTGTTTTTT. It is translated as CASSLRNTGELFF.

The chain links TRBV6-6 to TRBJ2-7, with no clear D. Germline-derived CDR1 and CDR2 are MNHNY and SVGAGI (reference sequence). There are 15 residues in the CDR3. V lost 6 bases to trimming and J lost 5 bases, with 20 bases between them. CDR3 region: CASSSGYRSGNEQYF. CDR3 nucleotide sequence: TGTGCCAGCAGCTCCGGGTATCGGTCTGGGAACGAGCAGTACTTC.

The chain couples TRBV6-2 or TRBV6-3 to TRBJ1-5; 7 bases map to TRBD1. V shed 6 bases, J shed 3 bases, and the junction held 8 bases outside the gene matches. CDR3 size: 15 residues. CDR1 is MNHEY and CDR2 is SVGEGT in the germline V gene. The chain's CDR3 is CASSLGTDHNQPQHF. CDR3 coding DNA: TGTGCCAGCAGCCTCGGGACAGACCACAATCAGCCCCAGCATTTT.

In its sample, this clone was seen once. The chain links TRBV5-8 to TRBJ1-5; D is ambiguous. CDR1 and CDR2 from the germline V gene are SGHTS and YDEGEE. The V end was cut by 5 bases, the J end by 5 bases, with 17 bases between. This CDR3 has 15 residues. The CDR3 spells CASSPRGGFHQPQHF. The CDR3, as DNA: TGTGCCAGCAGTCCTCGGGGAGGGTTCCATCAGCCCCAGCATTTT.

This chain joins TRBV15 and TRBJ2-5, with 14 bases identical to TRBD2. Germline V gene data show CDR1 as LNHNV and CDR2 as YYDKDF (reference sequence). The CDR3 has 16 residues. Trimming removed 5 bases from V and 4 bases from J; junction bases left unmatched: 6. The CDR3: CATSRRLAGGGETQYF. CDR3 in DNA: TGTGCCACCAGCCGCAGACTAGCGGGAGGGGGAGAGACCCAGTACTTC.

The V call is TRBV10-2, the J call TRBJ1-2; 10 nucleotides agree with TRBD1. V lost 2 bases to trimming and J lost 2 bases; unmatched junction nucleotides: 2. The CDR3 totals 15 residues. CDR1 and CDR2 from the germline V gene are WSHSY and SAAADI. The CDR3 region is CASSEPGQGNYGYTF. The CDR3 coding sequence is TGCGCCAGCAGTGAGCCGGGACAGGGGAACTATGGCTACACCTTC.

The count of this clone is one. The chain uses TRBV7-9 and TRBJ2-6; D unclear. The germline CDR1 and CDR2 sequences are SEHNR and FQNEAQ (reference sequence). CDR3 length: 14 residues. V lost 3 bases and J 2 bases, leaving 5 bases between the germline ends. The CDR3 spells CASSFSTGANVLTF. The CDR3, as DNA: TGTGCCAGCAGCTTTAGCACTGGGGCCAACGTCCTGACTTTC. Filled out from reference TRBV7-9 and TRBJ2-6, the complete variable domain reads DTGVSQNPRHKITKRGQNVTFRCDPISEHNRLYWYRQTLGQGPEFLTYFQNEAQLEKSRLLSDRFSAERPKGSFSTLEIQRTEQGDSAMYLCASSFSTGANVLTFGAGSRLTVL.

The chain has TRBV28 and TRBJ2-1, with 9 bases matching TRBD1. CDR1 is MDHEN, CDR2 SYDVKM, per germline. The CDR3 is 16 residues long. Trimming removed 6 bases from V and 4 bases from J; junction bases left unmatched: 10. CDR3 sequence reads: CASSTSGTGRYNEQFF. DNA for the CDR3: TGTGCCAGCAGCACCTCCGGGACAGGGCGATACAATGAGCAGTTCTTC.

V and J are TRBV4-1 and TRBJ2-1, with 9 bases aligning to TRBD1. The V and J ends lost 4 bases and 8 bases, in that order; junction bases with no gene match: 3. In germline, CDR1 is MGHRA, CDR2 YSYEKL. This CDR3 comprises 13 residues. This CDR3 is CASSRDRGDEQFF. In DNA form, the CDR3 reads TGCGCCAGCAGCCGCGACAGGGGGGATGAGCAGTTCTTC.

The J gene is TRBJ1-1, the V gene TRBV11-2; possible D gene TRBD1, 5 bases. Trimming stripped 0 bases from V and 5 bases from J, with 19 bases between. The germline gives CDR1 SGHAT, CDR2 FQNNGV. CDR3 length equals 17 residues. CDR3 DNA: TGTGCCAGCAGCTTAGATCGGGGTTCAGGCAGGGAGACTGAAGCTTTCTTT. Translated, it gives CASSLDRGSGRETEAFF.

The chain has TRBV28 and TRBJ2-7; 9 nucleotides align to TRBD2. The CDR3 contains 18 residues. V gave up 2 bases and J gave up 2 bases; unmatched junction bases: 13. CDR1 is MDHEN and CDR2 is SYDVKM in the germline V gene. The CDR3 protein is CASSLSLAGPTSTYEQYF. The DNA for the CDR3 is TGTGCCAGCAGTTTAAGTCTAGCGGGACCAACTTCAACCTACGAGCAGTACTTC.

The V gene is TRBV15, the J gene TRBJ1-2; 8 bases agree with TRBD1. The CDR3 runs 15 residues. J lost 4 bases, V lost 5 bases, and 9 bases had no gene match. Germline V gene sequence: CDR1 LNHNV, CDR2 YYDKDF (reference sequence). CDR3 residues: CATSPAQGGGYGYTF. DNA for the CDR3: TGTGCCACCAGCCCTGCACAGGGGGGGGGCTATGGCTACACCTTC.

This clone was recorded once. The gene calls are TRBV28 and TRBJ1-2; TRBD1 might be the D (5 bases). The CDR3 sequence is 13 residues long. The germline V and J ends were trimmed by 2 bases and 7 bases, with 11 bases remaining between them. From germline, CDR1 is MDHEN and CDR2 SYDVKM. This CDR3 reads CASSLGGNAGYTF. CDR3 nucleotides: TGTGCCAGCAGTTTAGGGGGGAATGCTGGCTACACCTTC.

The genes are TRBV5-4 and TRBJ2-2, with a weak D call TRBD2 (5 bases). From germline, CDR1 is SGHNT and CDR2 YYREEE (reference sequence). The CDR3 is 16 residues long. V was clipped by 3 bases and J by 7 bases, with 19 bases between them. The DNA of the CDR3 is TGTGCCAGCAGCTCATCAACGAGGGCCCGACGCGGGGAGCTGTTTTTT. It specifies CASSSSTRARRGELFF.

This chain joins TRBV6-2 or TRBV6-3 and TRBJ2-5; D unclear. In germline, CDR1 is MNHEY, CDR2 SVGEGT. Trimming pared 2 bases from V and 5 bases from J, leaving 6 bases between. This CDR3 contains 12 residues. This CDR3 reads CASSYVRETQYF. The CDR3 nucleotides read TGTGCCAGCAGTTACGTTAGGGAGACCCAGTACTTC.

V gene TRBV11-3 combines with J gene TRBJ1-6, with a possible D match to TRBD1 (5 bases). Germline assignment: CDR1 SGHNT and CDR2 YENEEA. There are 14 residues in the CDR3. V lost 5 bases and J lost 6, with 11 bases in between. Written as DNA, the CDR3 is TGTGCCAGCAGCACAATGGGGGTTAATTCACCCCTCCACTTT. Amino acid sequence: CASSTMGVNSPLHF. Filled out from reference TRBV11-3 and TRBJ1-6, the complete variable domain reads EAGVVQSPRYKIIEKKQPVAFWCNPISGHNTLYWYLQNLGQGPELLIRYENEEAVDDSQLPKDRFSAERLKGVDSTLKIQPAELGDSAVYLCASSTMGVNSPLHFGNGTRLTVT.

The gene calls are TRBV28 and TRBJ1-6, with 7 bases that match TRBD1. Trimming at V came to 6 bases and at J to 5 bases, leaving 7 bases not matched to a gene. The CDR3 is made up of 15 amino acids. Germline-derived CDR1 and CDR2 are MDHEN and SYDVKM. CDR3: CASRAGTADNSPLHF. The CDR3 nucleotides are TGTGCCAGCAGGGCGGGGACAGCTGATAATTCACCCCTCCACTTT.

CDR3 sequence reads: CASSPQGITSGYTF. The CDR3 bases are TGCGCCAGCAGCCCCCAGGGTATTACGAGTGGCTACACCTTC. The chain recombines TRBV10-1 with TRBJ1-2, with a tentative D call TRBD1 (5 bases). In germline, CDR1 is WNHNN, CDR2 SYGVQD (reference sequence). The CDR3 sequence is 14 residues long. V lost 6 bases and J 7 bases, leaving 18 bases between the germline ends.

The chain recombines TRBV6-1 with TRBJ1-2; D remains ambiguous. The length of the CDR3 is 13 residues. The V gene's germline CDR1 is MNHNS and CDR2 SASEGT. Between the trimmed V and J ends, which lost 3 bases and 5 bases, there was a span of 10 bases. This CDR3 reads CASSDLGSYGYTF. In DNA, the CDR3 is TGTGCCAGCAGTGATTTAGGGTCGTATGGCTACACCTTC.

The rearrangement joins TRBV6-2 or TRBV6-3 to TRBJ2-7; 7 bases map to TRBD2. Trimming removed 2 bases from V and 6 bases from J; junction bases left unmatched: 10. The CDR3 totals 15 residues. Germline V gene data show CDR1 as MNHEY and CDR2 as SVGEGT. The CDR3 nucleotides read TGTGCCAGCAGTTACCCACGGGGGGAAAGTTCCGAGCAGTACTTC. It codes for CASSYPRGESSEQYF.